This note documents a single T cell receptor (beta chain) sequence. This sample stems from a study of PD-1 blockade in classical Hodgkin lymphoma. Here immunoSEQ multiplex PCR was the method, and the copy in TCRdb shows in-frame clones only, minus some. Here the sample spans under 80,000 clones, over 90% being singletons. Time point indicated: newly diagnosed, previously untreated cHL patient sample. Trimming took 5 bases from V and 5 from J; bases not matched to a gene: 8. Germline V lookup: CDR1 GTSNPN, CDR2 SVGIG (reference sequence). The CDR3 sequence is 14 residues long. This TCR came from a human donor with classical Hodgkin lymphoma. What was sequenced was peripheral blood mononuclear cells (PBMCs). The chain is built from TRBV30 and TRBJ1-5; 8 positions agree with TRBD1. CDR3 amino acids: CAWGEGRGHQPQHF. DNA of the CDR3: TGTGCCTGGGGTGAGGGCAGGGGGCATCAGCCCCAGCATTTT.